Presented here are 2 T cell receptor beta chains from one specimen sequenced in a study of blood T cell repertoires in COVID-19. Here immunoSEQ multiplex PCR was the method, and the copy in TCRdb shows in-frame clones only, minus some. The repertoire consists of about 240,000 clones, with approximately 80% occurring once and the leading ten covering roughly 2%. Material: peripheral blood. The receptors were gathered from a man aged 25-45 years who had recovered from COVID-19.

V gene TRBV6-2 or TRBV6-3 combines with J gene TRBJ2-7, with D possibly TRBD2 on 8 matching bases. The CDR3 is 14 residues long. Trimming shortened V by 5 bases and J by 4 bases, and 15 bases separated the two germline ends. Per the germline V gene, CDR1 is MNHEY and CDR2 is SVGEGT. The CDR3 nucleotides read TGTGCCAGCAGTGAGACAGGGACTAGTTACGAGCAGTACGTC. Encoded protein: CASSETGTSYEQYV.

V usage is TRBV20-1 and J usage is TRBJ2-1, with a tentative D call TRBD1 (5 bases). This CDR3 is 11 amino acids long. Germline loops: CDR1 DFQATT, CDR2 SNEGSKA (reference sequence). Trimming shortened V by 6 bases and J by 7 bases, and 10 bases separated the two germline ends. CDR3 protein: CSAGPSNEQFF. The DNA for the CDR3 is TGCAGTGCGGGGCCGAGTAATGAGCAGTTCTTC.